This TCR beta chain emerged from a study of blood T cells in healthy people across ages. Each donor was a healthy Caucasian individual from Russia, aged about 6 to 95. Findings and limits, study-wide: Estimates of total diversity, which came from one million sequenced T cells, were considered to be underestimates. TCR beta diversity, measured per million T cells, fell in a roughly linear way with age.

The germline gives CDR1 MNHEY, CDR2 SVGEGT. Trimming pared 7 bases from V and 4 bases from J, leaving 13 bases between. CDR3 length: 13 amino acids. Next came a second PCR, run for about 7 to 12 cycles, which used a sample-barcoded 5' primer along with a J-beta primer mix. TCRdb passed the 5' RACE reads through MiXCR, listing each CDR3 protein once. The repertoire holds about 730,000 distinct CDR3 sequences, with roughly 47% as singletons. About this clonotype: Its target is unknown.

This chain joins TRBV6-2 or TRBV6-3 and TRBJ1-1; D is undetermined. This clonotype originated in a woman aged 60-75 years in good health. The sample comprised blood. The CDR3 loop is CASTATRGTEAFF. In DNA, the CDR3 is TGTGCCAGCACCGCGACGCGGGGCACTGAAGCTTTCTTT.